This T cell receptor beta chain stems from a study of technical replicates of blood from a handful of donors. TCRdb's copy holds only in-frame clones and misses some; the assay was immunoSEQ multiplex PCR. Altogether around 61,000 clones are present, about 96% being singletons, with the ten largest covering 0.19%. The CDR3 covers 14 residues. With 4 bases removed from V and 4 bases from J, the gap between germline ends came to 12 bases. Germline CDR1 SGHDT, CDR2 YYEEEE. The TCR comes from a human donor in good health. The genes are TRBV5-6 and TRBJ2-1; D remains unclear. The source material was T cells isolated from PBMCs. CDR3 sequence: CASSQATIYNEQFF. The CDR3 DNA is TGTGCCAGCAGCCAGGCAACAATATACAATGAGCAGTTCTTC.